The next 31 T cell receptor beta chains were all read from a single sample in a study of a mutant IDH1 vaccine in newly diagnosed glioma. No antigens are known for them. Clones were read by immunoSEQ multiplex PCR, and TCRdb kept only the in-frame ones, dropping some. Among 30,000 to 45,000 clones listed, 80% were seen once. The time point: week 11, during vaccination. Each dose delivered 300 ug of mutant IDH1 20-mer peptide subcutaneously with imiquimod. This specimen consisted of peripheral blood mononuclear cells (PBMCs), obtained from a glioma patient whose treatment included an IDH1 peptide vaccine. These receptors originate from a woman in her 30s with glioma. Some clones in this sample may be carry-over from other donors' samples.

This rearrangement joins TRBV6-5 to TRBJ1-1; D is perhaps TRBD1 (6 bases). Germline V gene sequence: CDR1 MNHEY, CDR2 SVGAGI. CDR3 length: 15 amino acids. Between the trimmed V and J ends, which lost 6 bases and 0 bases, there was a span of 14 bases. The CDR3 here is CASSGWGLMNTEAFF. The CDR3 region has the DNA TGTGCCAGCAGCGGTTGGGGGCTCATGAACACTGAAGCTTTCTTT.

In DNA form, the CDR3 reads TGTGCCACCAGCAGAGGACTAGCGGGAGTCTCCTACGAGCAGTACTTC. Its protein product is CATSRGLAGVSYEQYF. The V and J genes are TRBV15 and TRBJ2-7; 12 positions match TRBD2. V shed 1 base, J shed 0 bases, and the junction held 1 base outside the gene matches. Germline V CDR1 and CDR2: LNHNV, YYDKDF (reference sequence). The CDR3 is 16 residues long.

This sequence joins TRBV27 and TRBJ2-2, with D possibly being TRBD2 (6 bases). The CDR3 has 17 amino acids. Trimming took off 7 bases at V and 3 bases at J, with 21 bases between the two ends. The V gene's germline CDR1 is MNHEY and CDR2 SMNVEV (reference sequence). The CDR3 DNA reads TGTGCCAGCACCTTATCTAGCGAACAGGCCTACACCGGGGAGCTGTTTTTT. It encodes CASTLSSEQAYTGELFF.

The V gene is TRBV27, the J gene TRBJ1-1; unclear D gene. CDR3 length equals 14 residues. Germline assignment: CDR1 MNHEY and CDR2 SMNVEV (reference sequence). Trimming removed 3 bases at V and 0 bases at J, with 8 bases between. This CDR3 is CASSLASLNTEAFF. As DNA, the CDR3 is TGTGCCAGCAGTTTGGCCAGTCTGAACACTGAAGCTTTCTTT.

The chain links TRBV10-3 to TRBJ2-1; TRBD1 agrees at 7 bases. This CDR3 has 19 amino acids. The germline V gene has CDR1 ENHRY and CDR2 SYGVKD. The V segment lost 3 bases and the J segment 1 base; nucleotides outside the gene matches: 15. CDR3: CAISDEGQKIPGSYNEQFF. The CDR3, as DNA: TGTGCCATCAGTGACGAGGGACAGAAGATCCCCGGGTCCTACAATGAGCAGTTCTTC.

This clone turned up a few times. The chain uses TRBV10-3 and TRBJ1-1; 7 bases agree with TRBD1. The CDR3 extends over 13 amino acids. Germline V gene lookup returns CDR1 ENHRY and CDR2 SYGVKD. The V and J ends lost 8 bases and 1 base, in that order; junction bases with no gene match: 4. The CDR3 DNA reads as TGTGCCATCCGTAGGGACAGGAACACTGAAGCTTTCTTT. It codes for CAIRRDRNTEAFF.

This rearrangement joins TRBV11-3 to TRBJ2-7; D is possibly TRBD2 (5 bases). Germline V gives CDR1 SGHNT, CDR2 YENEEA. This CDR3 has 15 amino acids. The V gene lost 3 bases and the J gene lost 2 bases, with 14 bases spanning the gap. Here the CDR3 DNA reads TGTGCCAGCAGCTTGGATTTCCCCGGGACCTACGAGCAGTACTTC. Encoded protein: CASSLDFPGTYEQYF.

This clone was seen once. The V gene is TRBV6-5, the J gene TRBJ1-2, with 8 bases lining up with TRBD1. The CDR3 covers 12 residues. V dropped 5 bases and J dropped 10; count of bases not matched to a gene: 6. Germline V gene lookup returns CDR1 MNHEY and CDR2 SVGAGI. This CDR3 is CASSGGQGLYTF. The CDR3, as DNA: TGTGCCAGCAGTGGAGGACAGGGTCTCTACACCTTC.

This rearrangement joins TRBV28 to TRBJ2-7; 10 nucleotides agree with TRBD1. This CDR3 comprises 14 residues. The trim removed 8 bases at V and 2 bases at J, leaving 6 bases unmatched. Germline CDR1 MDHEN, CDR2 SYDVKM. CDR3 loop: CASWGTGEPYEQYF. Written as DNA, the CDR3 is TGTGCCAGCTGGGGGACAGGGGAGCCCTACGAGCAGTACTTC.

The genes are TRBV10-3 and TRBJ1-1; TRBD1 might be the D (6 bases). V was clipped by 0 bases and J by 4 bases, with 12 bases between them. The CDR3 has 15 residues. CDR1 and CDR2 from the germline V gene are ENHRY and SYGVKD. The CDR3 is CAISESWTVRTEAFF. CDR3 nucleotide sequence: TGTGCCATCAGTGAGTCGTGGACAGTACGCACTGAAGCTTTCTTT.

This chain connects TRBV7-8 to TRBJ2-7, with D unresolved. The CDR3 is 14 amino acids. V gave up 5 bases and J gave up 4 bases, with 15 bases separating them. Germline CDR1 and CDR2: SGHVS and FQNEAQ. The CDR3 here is CASSAARLVYEQYF. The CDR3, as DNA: TGTGCCAGCAGCGCCGCCCGTCTCGTGTACGAGCAGTACTTC. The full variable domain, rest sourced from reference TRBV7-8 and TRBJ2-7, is GAGVSQSPRYKVAKRGQDVALRCDPISGHVSLFWYQQALGQGPEFLTYFQNEAQLDKSGLPSDRFFAERPEGSVSTLKIQRTQQEDSAVYLCASSAARLVYEQYFGPGTRLTVT.

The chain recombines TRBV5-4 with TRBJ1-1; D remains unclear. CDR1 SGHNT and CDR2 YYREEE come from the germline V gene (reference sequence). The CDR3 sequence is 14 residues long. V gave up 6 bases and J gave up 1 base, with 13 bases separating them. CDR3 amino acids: CASKVFWGNTEAFF. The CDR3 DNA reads TGTGCCAGCAAGGTTTTTTGGGGGAACACTGAAGCTTTCTTT.

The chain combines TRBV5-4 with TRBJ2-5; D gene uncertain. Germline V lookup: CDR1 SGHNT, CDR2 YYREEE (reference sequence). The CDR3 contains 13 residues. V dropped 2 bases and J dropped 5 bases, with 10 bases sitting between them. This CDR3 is CASSFSGVETQYF. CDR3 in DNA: TGTGCCAGCAGCTTTTCTGGGGTGGAGACCCAGTACTTC.

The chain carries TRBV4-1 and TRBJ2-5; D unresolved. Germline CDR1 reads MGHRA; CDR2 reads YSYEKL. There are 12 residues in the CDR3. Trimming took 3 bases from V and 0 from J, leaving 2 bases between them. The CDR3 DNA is TGCGCCAGCAGCCACCACCAAGAGACCCAGTACTTC. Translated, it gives CASSHHQETQYF.

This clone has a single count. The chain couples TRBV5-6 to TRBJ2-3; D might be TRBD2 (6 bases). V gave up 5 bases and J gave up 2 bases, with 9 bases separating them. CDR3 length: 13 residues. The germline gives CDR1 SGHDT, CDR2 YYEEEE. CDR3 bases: TGTGCCAGCAGGCGGGATCACACAGATACGCAGTATTTT. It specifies CASRRDHTDTQYF.

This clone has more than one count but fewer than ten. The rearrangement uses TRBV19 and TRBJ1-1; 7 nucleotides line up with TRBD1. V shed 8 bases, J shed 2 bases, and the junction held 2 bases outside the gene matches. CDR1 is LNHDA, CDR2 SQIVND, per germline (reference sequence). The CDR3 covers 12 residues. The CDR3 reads CASAGGNTEAFF. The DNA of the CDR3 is TGTGCCAGTGCAGGGGGAAACACTGAAGCTTTCTTT.

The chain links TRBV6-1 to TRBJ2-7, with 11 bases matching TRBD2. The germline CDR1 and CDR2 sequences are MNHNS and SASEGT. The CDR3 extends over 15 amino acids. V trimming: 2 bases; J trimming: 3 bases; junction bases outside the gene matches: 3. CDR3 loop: CASSEPGLAVYEQYF. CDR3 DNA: TGTGCCAGCAGTGAACCGGGACTAGCGGTCTACGAGCAGTACTTC.

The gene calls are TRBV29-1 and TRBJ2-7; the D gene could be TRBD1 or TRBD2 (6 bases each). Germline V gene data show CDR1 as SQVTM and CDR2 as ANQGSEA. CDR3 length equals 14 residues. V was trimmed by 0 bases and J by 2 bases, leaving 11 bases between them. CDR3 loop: CSVEDRGQTYEQYF. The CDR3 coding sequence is TGCAGCGTTGAAGATCGGGGGCAGACCTACGAGCAGTACTTC.

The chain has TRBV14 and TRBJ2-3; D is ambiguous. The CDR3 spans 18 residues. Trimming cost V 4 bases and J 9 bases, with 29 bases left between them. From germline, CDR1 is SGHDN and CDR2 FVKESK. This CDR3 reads CASSPRSSSNAGSGTQYF. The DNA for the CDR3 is TGTGCCAGCAGCCCTAGATCCTCATCCAACGCAGGCTCGGGCACGCAGTATTTT.

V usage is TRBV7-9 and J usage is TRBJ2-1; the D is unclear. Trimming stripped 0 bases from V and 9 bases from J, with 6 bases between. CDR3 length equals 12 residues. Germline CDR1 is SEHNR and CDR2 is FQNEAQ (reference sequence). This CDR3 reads CASSLAGREQFF. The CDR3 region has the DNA TGTGCCAGCAGCTTAGCAGGGCGTGAGCAGTTCTTC.

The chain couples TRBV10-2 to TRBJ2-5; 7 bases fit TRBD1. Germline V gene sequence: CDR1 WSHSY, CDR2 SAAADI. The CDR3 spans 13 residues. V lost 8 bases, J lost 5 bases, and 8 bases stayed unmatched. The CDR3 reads CASQGGQMETQYF. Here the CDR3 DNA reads TGCGCCAGCCAAGGGGGACAGATGGAGACCCAGTACTTC.

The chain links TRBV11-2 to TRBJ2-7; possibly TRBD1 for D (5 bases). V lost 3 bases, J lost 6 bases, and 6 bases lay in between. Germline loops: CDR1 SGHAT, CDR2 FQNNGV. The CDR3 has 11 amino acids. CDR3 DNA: TGTGCCAGCAGCTTGGGGCCCGAGCAGTACTTC. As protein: CASSLGPEQYF.

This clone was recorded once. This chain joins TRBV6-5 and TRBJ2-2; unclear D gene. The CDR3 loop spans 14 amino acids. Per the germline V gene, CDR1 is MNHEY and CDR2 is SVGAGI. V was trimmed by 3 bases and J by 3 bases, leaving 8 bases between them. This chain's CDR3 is CASSYGYYTGELFF. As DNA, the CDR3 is TGTGCCAGCAGTTATGGCTATTACACCGGGGAGCTGTTTTTT.

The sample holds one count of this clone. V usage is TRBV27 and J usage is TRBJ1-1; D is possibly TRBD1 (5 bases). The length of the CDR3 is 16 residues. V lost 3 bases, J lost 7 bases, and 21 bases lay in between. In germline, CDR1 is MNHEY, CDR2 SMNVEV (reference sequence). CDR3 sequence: CASSFGKPGPLGEAFF. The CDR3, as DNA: TGTGCCAGCAGTTTCGGGAAGCCGGGGCCCTTGGGTGAAGCTTTCTTT.

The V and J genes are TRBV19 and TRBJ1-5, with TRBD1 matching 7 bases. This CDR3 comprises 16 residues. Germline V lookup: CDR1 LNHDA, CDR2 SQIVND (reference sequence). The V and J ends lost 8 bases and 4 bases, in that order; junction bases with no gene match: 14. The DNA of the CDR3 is TGTGCCAGTGCCCCTCGACAGGGACGGGGGAATCAGCCCCAGCATTTT. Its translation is CASAPRQGRGNQPQHF.

CDR3 bases: TGTGCCAGCAGCTTACGATCCGGCGGGGAGACCCAGTACTTC. Translated: CASSLRSGGETQYF. The chain employs TRBV7-8 and TRBJ2-5; TRBD2 is a possible D gene (5 bases). Germline V gene lookup returns CDR1 SGHVS and CDR2 FQNEAQ. Trimming pared 2 bases from V and 5 bases from J, leaving 12 bases between. CDR3 length equals 14 residues.

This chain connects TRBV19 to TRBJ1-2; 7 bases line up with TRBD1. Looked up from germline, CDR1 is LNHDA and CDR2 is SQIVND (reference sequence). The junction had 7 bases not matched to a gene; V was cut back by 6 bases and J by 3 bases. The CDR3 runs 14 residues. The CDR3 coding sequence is TGTGCCAGTAGGCCCCGGGACAGAGACTATGGCTACACCTTC. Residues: CASRPRDRDYGYTF.

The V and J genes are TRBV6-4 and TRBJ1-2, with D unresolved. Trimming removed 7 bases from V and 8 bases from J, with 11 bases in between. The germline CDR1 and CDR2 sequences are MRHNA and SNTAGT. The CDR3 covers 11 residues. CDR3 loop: CASTRPTGYTF. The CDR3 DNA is TGTGCCAGCACCCGACCGACGGGCTACACCTTC.

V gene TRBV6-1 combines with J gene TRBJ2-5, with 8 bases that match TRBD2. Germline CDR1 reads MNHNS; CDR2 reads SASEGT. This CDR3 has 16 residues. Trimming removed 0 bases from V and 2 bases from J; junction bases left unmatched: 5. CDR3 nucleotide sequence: TGTGCCAGCAGTGAAGCACCGGGAGGGGGGCAAGAGACCCAGTACTTC. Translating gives CASSEAPGGGQETQYF.

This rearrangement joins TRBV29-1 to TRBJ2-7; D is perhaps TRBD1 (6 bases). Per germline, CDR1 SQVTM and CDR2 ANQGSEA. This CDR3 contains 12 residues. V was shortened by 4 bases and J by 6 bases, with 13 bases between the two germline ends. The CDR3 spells CSVATGPSEQYF. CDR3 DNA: TGCAGCGTTGCCACAGGGCCGAGCGAGCAGTACTTC.

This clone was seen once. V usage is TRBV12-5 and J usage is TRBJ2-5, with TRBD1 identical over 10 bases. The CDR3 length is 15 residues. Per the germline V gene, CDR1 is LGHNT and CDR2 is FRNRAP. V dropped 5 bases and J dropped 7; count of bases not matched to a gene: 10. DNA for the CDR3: TGTGCTAGTGGTCCACCCGGGGGACAGGGGCGGACCCAGTACTTC. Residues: CASGPPGGQGRTQYF.